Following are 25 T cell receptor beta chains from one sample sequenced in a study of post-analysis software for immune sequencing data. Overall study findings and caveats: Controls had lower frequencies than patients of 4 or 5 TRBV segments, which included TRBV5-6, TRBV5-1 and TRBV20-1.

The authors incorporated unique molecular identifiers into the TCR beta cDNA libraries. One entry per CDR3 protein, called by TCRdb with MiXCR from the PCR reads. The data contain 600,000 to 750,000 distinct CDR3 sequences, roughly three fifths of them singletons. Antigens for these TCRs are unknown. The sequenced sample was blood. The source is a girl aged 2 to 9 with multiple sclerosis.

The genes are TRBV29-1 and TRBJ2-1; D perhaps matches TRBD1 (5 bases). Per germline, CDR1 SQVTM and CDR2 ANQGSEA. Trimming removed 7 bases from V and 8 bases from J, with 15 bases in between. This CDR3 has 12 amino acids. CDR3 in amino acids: CSASTDNDEQFF. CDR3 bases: TGCAGCGCCTCGACAGATAACGATGAGCAGTTCTTC.

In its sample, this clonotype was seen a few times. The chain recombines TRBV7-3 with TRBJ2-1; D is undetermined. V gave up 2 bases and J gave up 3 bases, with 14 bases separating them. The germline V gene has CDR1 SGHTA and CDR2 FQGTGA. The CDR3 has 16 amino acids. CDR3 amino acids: CASSLYARRFYNEQFF. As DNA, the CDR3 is TGTGCCAGCAGCTTATATGCACGGCGGTTCTACAATGAGCAGTTCTTC.

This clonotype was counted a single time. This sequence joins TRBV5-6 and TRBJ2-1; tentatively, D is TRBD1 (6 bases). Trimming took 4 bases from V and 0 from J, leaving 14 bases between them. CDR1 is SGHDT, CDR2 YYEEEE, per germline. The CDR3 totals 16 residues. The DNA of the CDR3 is TGTGCCAGCAGCCCCGGCTGGGGACACTCCTACAATGAGCAGTTCTTC. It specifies CASSPGWGHSYNEQFF.

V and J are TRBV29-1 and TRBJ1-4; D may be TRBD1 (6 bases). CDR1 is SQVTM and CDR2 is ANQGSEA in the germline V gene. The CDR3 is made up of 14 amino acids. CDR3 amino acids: CGEKYREGREKLFF. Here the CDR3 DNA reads TGCGGTGAGAAATACAGGGAAGGAAGAGAAAAACTGTTTTTT. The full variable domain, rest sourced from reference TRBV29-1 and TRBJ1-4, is SAVISQKPSRDICQRGTSLTIQCQVDSQVTMMFWYRQQPGQSLTLIATANQGSEATYESGFVIDKFPISRPNLTFSTLTVSNMSPEDSSIYLCGEKYREGREKLFFGSGTQLSVL.

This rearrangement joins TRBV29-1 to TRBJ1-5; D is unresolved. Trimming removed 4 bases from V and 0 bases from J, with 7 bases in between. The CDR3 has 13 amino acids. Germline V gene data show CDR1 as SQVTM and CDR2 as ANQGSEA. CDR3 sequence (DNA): TGCAGCGTTGCGGGGTATAGCAATCAGCCCCAGCATTTT. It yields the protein CSVAGYSNQPQHF.

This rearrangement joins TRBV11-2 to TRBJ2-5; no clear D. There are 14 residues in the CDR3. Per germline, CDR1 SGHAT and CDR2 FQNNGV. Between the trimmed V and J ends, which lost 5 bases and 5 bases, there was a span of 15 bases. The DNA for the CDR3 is TGTGCCAGCAGCCCGAATCCCTCACGGGAGACCCAGTACTTC. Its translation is CASSPNPSRETQYF.

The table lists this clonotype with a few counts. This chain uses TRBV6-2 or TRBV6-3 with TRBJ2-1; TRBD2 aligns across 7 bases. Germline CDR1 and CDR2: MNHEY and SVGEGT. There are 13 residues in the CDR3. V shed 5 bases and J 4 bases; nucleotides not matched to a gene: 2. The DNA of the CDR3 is TGTGCCAGCAGTACGGGACTATACAATGAGCAGTTCTTC. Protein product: CASSTGLYNEQFF.

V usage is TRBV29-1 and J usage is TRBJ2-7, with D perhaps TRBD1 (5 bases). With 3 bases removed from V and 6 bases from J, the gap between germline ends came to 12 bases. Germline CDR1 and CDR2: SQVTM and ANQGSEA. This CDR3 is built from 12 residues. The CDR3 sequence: CSVEDTRCEQYF. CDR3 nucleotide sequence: TGCAGCGTTGAGGACACGCGCTGCGAGCAGTACTTC.

The CDR3 nucleotides read TGTGCCAGCAGGGGACAGGAATCTTATGGCTACACCTTC. Amino acid sequence: CASRGQESYGYTF. The chain combines TRBV12-3 or TRBV12-4 with TRBJ1-2, with 8 bases lining up with TRBD1. This CDR3 comprises 13 residues. Trimming cost V 6 bases and J 5 bases; bases outside gene matches: 5.

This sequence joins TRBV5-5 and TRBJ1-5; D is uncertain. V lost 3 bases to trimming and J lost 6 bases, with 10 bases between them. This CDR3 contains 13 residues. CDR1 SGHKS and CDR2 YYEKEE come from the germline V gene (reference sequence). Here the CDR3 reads CASSYQTGQPQHF. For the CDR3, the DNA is TGTGCCAGCAGCTACCAGACCGGTCAGCCCCAGCATTTT.

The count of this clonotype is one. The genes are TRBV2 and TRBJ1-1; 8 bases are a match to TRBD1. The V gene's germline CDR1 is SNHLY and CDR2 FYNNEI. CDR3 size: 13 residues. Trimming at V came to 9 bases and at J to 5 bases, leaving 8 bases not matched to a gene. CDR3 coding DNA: TGTGCCAGTGCGGACAGGGTGATGACTGAAGCTTTCTTT. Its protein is CASADRVMTEAFF.

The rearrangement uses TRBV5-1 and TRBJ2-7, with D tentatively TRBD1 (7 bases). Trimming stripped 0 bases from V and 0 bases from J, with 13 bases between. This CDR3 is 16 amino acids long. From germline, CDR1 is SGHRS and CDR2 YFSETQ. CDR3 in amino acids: CASSLAAGGSSYEQYF. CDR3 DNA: TGCGCCAGCAGCTTGGCGGCAGGGGGGTCCTCCTACGAGCAGTACTTC.

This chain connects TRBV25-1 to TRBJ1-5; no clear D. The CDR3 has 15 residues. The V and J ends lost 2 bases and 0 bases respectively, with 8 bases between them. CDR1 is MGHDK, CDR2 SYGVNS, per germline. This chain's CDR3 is CASSEGTYSNQPQHF. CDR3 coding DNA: TGTGCCAGCAGTGAAGGCACTTATAGCAATCAGCCCCAGCATTTT. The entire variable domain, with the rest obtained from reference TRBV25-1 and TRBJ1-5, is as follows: EADIYQTPRYLVIGTGKKITLECSQTMGHDKMYWYQQDPGMELHLIHYSYGVNSTEKGDLSSESTVSRIRTEHFPLTLESARPSHTSQYLCASSEGTYSNQPQHFGDGTRLSIL.

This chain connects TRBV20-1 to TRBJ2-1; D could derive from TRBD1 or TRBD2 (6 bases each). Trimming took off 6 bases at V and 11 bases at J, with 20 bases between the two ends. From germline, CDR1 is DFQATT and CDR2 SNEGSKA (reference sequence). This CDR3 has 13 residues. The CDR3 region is CSATGTGGHQQFF. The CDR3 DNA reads TGCAGTGCAACCGGGACTGGGGGGCATCAGCAGTTCTTC.

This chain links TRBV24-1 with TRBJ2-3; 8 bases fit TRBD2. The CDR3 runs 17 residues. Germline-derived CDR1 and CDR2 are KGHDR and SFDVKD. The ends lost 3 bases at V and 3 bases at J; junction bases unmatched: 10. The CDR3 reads CATSDTAHSGGTDTQYF. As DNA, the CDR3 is TGTGCCACCAGTGATACGGCTCACAGCGGGGGAACAGATACGCAGTATTTT.

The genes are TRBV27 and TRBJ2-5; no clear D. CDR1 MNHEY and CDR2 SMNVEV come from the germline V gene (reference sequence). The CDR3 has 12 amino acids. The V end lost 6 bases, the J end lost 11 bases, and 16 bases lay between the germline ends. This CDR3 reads CASRGPGYGQYF. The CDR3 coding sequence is TGTGCCAGCAGAGGGCCGGGCTACGGGCAGTACTTC.

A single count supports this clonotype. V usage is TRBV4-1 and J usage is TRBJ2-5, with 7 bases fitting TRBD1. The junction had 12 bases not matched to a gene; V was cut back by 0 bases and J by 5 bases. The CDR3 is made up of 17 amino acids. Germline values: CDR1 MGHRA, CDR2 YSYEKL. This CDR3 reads CASSQDTGRGSRETQYF. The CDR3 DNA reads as TGCGCCAGCAGCCAAGATACGGGCAGGGGGAGCCGGGAGACCCAGTACTTC.

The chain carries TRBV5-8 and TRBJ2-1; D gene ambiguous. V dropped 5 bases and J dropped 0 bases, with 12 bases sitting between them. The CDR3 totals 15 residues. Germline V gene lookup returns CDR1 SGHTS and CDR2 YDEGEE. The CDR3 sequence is CASSPRTSSYNEQFF. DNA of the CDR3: TGTGCCAGCAGTCCCCGGACCAGCTCCTACAATGAGCAGTTCTTC. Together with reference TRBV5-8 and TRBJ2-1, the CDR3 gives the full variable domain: EAGVTQSPTHLIKTRGQQATLRCSPISGHTSVYWYQQALGLGLQFLLWYDEGEERNRGNFPPRFSGRQFPNYSSELNVNALELEDSALYLCASSPRTSSYNEQFFGPGTRLTVL.

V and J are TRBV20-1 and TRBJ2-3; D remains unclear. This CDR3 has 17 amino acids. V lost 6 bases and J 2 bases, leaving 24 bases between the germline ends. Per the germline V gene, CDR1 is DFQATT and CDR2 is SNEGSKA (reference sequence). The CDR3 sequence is CSALPPILGTHTDTQYF. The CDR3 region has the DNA TGCAGTGCCCTTCCACCTATACTGGGAACACACACAGATACGCAGTATTTT.

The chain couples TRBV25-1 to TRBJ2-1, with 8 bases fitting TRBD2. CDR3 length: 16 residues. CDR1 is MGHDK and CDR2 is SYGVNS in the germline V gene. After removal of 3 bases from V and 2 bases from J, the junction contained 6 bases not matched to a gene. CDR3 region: CASSEVAGTPYNEQFF. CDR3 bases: TGTGCCAGCAGTGAGGTAGCGGGAACGCCCTACAATGAGCAGTTCTTC.

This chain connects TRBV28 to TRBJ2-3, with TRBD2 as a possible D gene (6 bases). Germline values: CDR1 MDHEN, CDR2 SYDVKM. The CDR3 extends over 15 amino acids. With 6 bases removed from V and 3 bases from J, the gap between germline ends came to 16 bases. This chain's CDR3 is CASSSDKEGTDTQYF. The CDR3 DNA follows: TGTGCCAGCAGCTCGGACAAGGAGGGGACAGATACGCAGTATTTT. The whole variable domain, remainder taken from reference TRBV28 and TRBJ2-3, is DVKVTQSSRYLVKRTGEKVFLECVQDMDHENMFWYRQDPGLGLRLIYFSYDVKMKEKGDIPEGYSVSREKKERFSLILESASTNQTSMYLCASSSDKEGTDTQYFGPGTRLTVL.

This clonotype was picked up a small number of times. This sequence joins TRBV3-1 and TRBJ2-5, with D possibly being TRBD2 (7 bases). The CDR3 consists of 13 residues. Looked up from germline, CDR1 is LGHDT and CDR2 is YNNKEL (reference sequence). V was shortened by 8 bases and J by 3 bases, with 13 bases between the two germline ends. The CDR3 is CASGGADKETQYF. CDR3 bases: TGTGCCAGCGGGGGGGCCGATAAAGAGACCCAGTACTTC.

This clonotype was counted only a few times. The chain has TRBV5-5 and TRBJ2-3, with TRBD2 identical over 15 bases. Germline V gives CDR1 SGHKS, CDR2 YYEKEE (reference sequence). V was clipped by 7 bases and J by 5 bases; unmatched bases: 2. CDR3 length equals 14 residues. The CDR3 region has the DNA TGTGCCAGCGAGGGACTAGCGGGAGGAGATACGCAGTATTTT. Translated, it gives CASEGLAGGDTQYF.

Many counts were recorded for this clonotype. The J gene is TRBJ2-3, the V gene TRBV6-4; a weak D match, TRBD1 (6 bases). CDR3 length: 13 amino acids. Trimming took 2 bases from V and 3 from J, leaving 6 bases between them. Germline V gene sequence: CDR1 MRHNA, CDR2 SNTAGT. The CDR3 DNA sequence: TGTGCCAGCAGTGACGGGACAACAGATACGCAGTATTTT. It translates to CASSDGTTDTQYF.

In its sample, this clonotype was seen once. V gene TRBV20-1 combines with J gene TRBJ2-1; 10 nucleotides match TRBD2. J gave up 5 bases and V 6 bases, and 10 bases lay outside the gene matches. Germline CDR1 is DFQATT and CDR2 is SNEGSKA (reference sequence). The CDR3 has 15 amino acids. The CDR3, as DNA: TGCAGTGCCTACCTTAGACTAGCGGGTAACAATGAGCAGTTCTTC. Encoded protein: CSAYLRLAGNNEQFF.